Listed below are T cell receptor beta chains from one sample, sequenced in a study of cytomegalovirus exposure and HLA in healthy donors. Only in-frame clones appear in the TCRdb table, and some are missing; sequencing was by immunoSEQ multiplex PCR. The table includes roughly 150,000 clones, roughly three quarters detected once. Source material: PBMCs. These receptor sequences come from a male donor in good health and CMV-seronegative. Both conserved end residues are part of each CDR3.

v_gene | CDR3aa
TRBV27 | CASSFSRSSEQYF
TRBV9 | CASSPSGISYEQYF
TRBV2 | CASRARTGVSTEAFF
TRBV7-9 | CASSLGGAYGYTF
TRBV29-1 | CSVGEVHEQYF
TRBV7-2 | CASSPRAGALLTQHF
TRBV30 | CAWSTYRATLFAEAFF
TRBV27 | CASSGGRNQPQHF
TRBV19 | CASKAEGHWDTEAFF
TRBV6-5 | CASKRAGAGRGEQFF
TRBV28 | CASSPQTNYGYTF
TRBV18 | CASSLSGQYYEQYF
TRBV27 | CASSLQGFYEQFF
TRBV4-3 | CASSQDRGFSYEQYF
TRBV5-4 | CASSLTLQGRGYTF
TRBV4-3 | CASSQEGPRSGNTIYF
TRBV28 | CASSLSQGDIQPQHF
TRBV6-4 | CASSPGGTGTQYF
TRBV5-1 | CASSLGRPGQGTPMNTEAFF
TRBV4-1 | CASSQDDEAGVSYEQYF
TRBV10-3 | CAIRDREGNTEAFF
TRBV28 | CASNLGGRAEAFF
TRBV7-2 | CASSLLTPDTNPYEQYF
TRBV30 | CAWAGGGHNNEQFF
TRBV7-2 | CASSFQGGNTGELFF
TRBV14 | CASSFGQARKNIQYF
TRBV7-2 | CASSRPGRDEQYF
TRBV7-9 | CASSPGVPNSPLHF
TRBV4-1 | CASSQEIKQPQHF
TRBV6-1 | CASSETAGPNEAFF